Detailed here is one T cell receptor beta chain. The CDR3 extends over 12 amino acids. Trimming stripped 5 bases from V and 5 bases from J, with 10 bases between. Germline V CDR1 and CDR2: ENHRY, SYGVKD. In the authors' methods: It was from reference gene primer amplification that nucleated cell counts were estimated. TCRdb keeps only in-frame clones here, not all; method: immunoSEQ multiplex PCR. V, J and clone size were drawn from that table, and D and trimming were deduced from the DNA. The sample records 30,000 to 35,000 clones, roughly 88% being singletons. These data are taken from a study of blood T cell repertoires in COVID-19. Whole-study context: Acute and convalescent COVID-19 specimens originated in the United States, Italy and Spain. T cells, B-cell-depleted T cells, or PBMCs supplied cDNA or gDNA.

The sequence was obtained from a woman aged 70-85 years with active COVID-19. The material sequenced was peripheral blood. V usage is TRBV10-3 and J usage is TRBJ2-7; unclear D gene. The CDR3 spells CAISNSADEQYF. The CDR3 DNA is TGTGCCATCAGTAACAGTGCTGACGAGCAGTACTTC.